This TCR beta chain was found in a study of T-cell memory formation after mild COVID-19. This clonotype occurred a few times. Antigen: not known. Study-level findings and limits: Some SARS-CoV-2-responding clones were already detected in memory before infection. A balance of CD4 and CD8 characterized clones contracting day 15 to 85, whereas later expanders leaned CD4+.

TCRdb re-derived calls from the 5' RACE reads in MiXCR, one entry per CDR3 protein. This sample has about 150,000 distinct CDR3 sequences, with 10% to 15% found just once. This receptor was identified in a man aged 18 to 35 who had mild COVID-19 (a few samples of this study predate the infection). Cell type and time point are not known. Sequencing input: PBMCs or a T cell subset sorted from them (not recorded which).

The CDR3 nucleotides are TGTGCCAGCAGCTTAAGCGGGGGGGCAAGAGCAGATACGCAGTATTTT. This encodes CASSLSGGARADTQYF. This chain connects TRBV7-9 to TRBJ2-3; 10 nucleotides line up with TRBD2. The CDR3 has 16 amino acids. Germline V gene data show CDR1 as SEHNR and CDR2 as FQNEAQ (reference sequence). The junction had 6 bases not matched to a gene; V was cut back by 2 bases and J by 4 bases.